This TCR beta chain was documented in a study of Ad26.COV2.S vaccination and SARS-CoV-2 variants. Study-level information: Administration of Ad26.COV2.S was intramuscular, either once or twice 56 days apart.

Stated treatment: 15 to 20 received Ad26.COV2.S at low or high dose, single or two shots; roughly 5 received placebo; per-sample allocation not given. Day 63 after the first vaccine or placebo injection was the time point for sampling. Its platform was an Ad26 vector, and its expressed antigen was Wuhan-strain SARS-CoV-2 spike. TCRdb keeps only in-frame clones here, not all; method: immunoSEQ multiplex PCR. The table lists some 640,000 clones, about 89% of them singletons. The clonotype comes from a person aged 18-65 years who received the Ad26.COV2.S COVID-19 vaccine or a placebo. The sample in question was peripheral blood, obtained in a trial of Ad26.COV2.S vaccine versus placebo.

The CDR3 DNA sequence: TGCGCCAGCAGCACCCGGGACCCTTCGTACGAGCAGTACTTC. It yields the protein CASSTRDPSYEQYF. This chain joins TRBV5-1 and TRBJ2-7; TRBD1 or TRBD2 may be the D gene (5 bases each). Per the germline V gene, CDR1 is SGHRS and CDR2 is YFSETQ. This CDR3 contains 14 residues. V was cut by 4 bases and J by 4 bases, with 15 bases left in between.